One sample yielded the 20 T cell receptor beta chains listed below, sequenced in a study of CD4 T cells in relation to SARS-CoV-2 and coronaviruses. The unexposed donors gave CD4+ T cells in about 2011-2019, prior to COVID-19. Repertoires were generated with immunoSEQ multiplex PCR, while TCRdb's copy carries only in-frame clones and drops some. This table has more than 55,000 clones, 86% appearing once. Sequencing was carried out using memory CD4+ T cells from PBMCs. The receptors here all came from a human donor in good health.

The chain is built from TRBV7-9 and TRBJ2-1; TRBD2 aligns across 15 bases. Germline trimming cut 1 base from V and 7 bases from J; bases unmatched to any gene: 8. The CDR3 is made up of 18 amino acids. Germline V gene sequence: CDR1 SEHNR, CDR2 FQNEAQ (reference sequence). The CDR3 reads CASSLGGLAGGIRNEQFF. The CDR3 DNA sequence: TGTGCCAGCAGCTTAGGGGGACTAGCGGGAGGAATAAGGAATGAGCAGTTCTTC.

The genes are TRBV2 and TRBJ2-1; 7 positions match TRBD1. Losses at the gene ends were 8 bases for V and 2 bases for J; bases not matched to a gene: 6. Germline-derived CDR1 and CDR2 are SNHLY and FYNNEI. The CDR3 totals 14 residues. CDR3 bases: TGTGCCAGCCACCCGGGACAGACCTACAATGAGCAGTTCTTC. Protein: CASHPGQTYNEQFF.

The rearrangement joins TRBV7-2 to TRBJ2-7, with D tentatively TRBD2 (6 bases). This CDR3 is 15 amino acids long. Trimming cost V 3 bases and J 1 base, with 13 bases left between them. The V gene's germline CDR1 is SGHTA and CDR2 FQGNSA. As DNA, the CDR3 is TGTGCCAGCAGCTTTTCGGTAGCGGAGTCCTACGAGCAGTACTTC. This sequence encodes CASSFSVAESYEQYF.

This chain links TRBV10-2 with TRBJ2-7; 9 nucleotides line up with TRBD1. V trimming: 6 bases; J trimming: 4 bases; junction bases outside the gene matches: 13. Germline assignment: CDR1 WSHSY and CDR2 SAAADI. The CDR3 covers 16 residues. The CDR3 nucleotides read TGCGCCAGCAGGGGATTACCGGGACAGGGTCGGTACGAGCAGTACTTC. The encoded protein is CASRGLPGQGRYEQYF.

The CDR3 sequence is CASSLTGGGGYTF. CDR3 in DNA: TGTGCCAGCAGCTTGACAGGGGGCGGTGGCTACACCTTC. The chain links TRBV5-4 to TRBJ1-2, with 9 positions matching TRBD1. The ends lost 1 base at V and 7 bases at J; junction bases unmatched: 2. This CDR3 has 13 residues. The V gene's germline CDR1 is SGHNT and CDR2 YYREEE (reference sequence).

The chain employs TRBV6-1 and TRBJ2-6; 8 nucleotides match TRBD1. This CDR3 region has 16 residues. Unmatched junction bases numbered 5, after V lost 3 bases and J lost 4 bases. Germline V CDR1 and CDR2: MNHNS, SASEGT. The CDR3 DNA reads TGTGCCAGCAGTGAGACAGGGGCTACCGGGGCCAACGTCCTGACTTTC. This encodes CASSETGATGANVLTF.

This clone has only one observation. The V call is TRBV7-2, the J call TRBJ2-3; no reliable D call. V was shortened by 1 base and J by 0 bases, with 11 bases between the two germline ends. This CDR3 has 16 amino acids. Germline lookup yields CDR1 SGHTA and CDR2 FQGNSA. This CDR3 reads CASSLVGARSTDTQYF. The CDR3 DNA follows: TGTGCCAGCAGCTTAGTCGGTGCCAGAAGCACAGATACGCAGTATTTT.

The table lists this clone with a few counts. The chain employs TRBV6-5 and TRBJ2-2; D is perhaps TRBD1 (6 bases). The V gene's germline CDR1 is MNHEY and CDR2 SVGAGI. V was pared by 6 bases and J by 5 bases, with 7 bases between. The CDR3 has 12 residues. CDR3 in DNA: TGTGCCAGCAGACAGGGAACCGGGGAGCTGTTTTTT. It specifies CASRQGTGELFF.

The V call is TRBV28, the J call TRBJ2-7; 7 nucleotides match TRBD2. Trimming took 7 bases from V and 2 from J; bases not matched to a gene: 8. The CDR3 loop spans 14 amino acids. Germline CDR1 is MDHEN and CDR2 is SYDVKM. The CDR3 protein is CASMSGTTTYEQYF. CDR3 DNA: TGTGCCAGCATGTCCGGGACTACCACCTACGAGCAGTACTTC. The variable domain in full, completed from reference TRBV28 and TRBJ2-7, reads DVKVTQSSRYLVKRTGEKVFLECVQDMDHENMFWYRQDPGLGLRLIYFSYDVKMKEKGDIPEGYSVSREKKERFSLILESASTNQTSMYLCASMSGTTTYEQYFGPGTRLTVT.

This clone was found once. The J gene is TRBJ2-1, the V gene TRBV7-2, with TRBD2 identical over 14 bases. This CDR3 region has 17 residues. The V and J ends lost 3 bases and 10 bases, in that order; junction bases with no gene match: 11. Germline V lookup: CDR1 SGHTA, CDR2 FQGNSA. The CDR3: CASSFQPGLAGVKEQFF. The DNA of the CDR3 is TGTGCCAGCAGCTTTCAGCCGGGACTAGCGGGAGTGAAAGAGCAGTTCTTC.

The V gene is TRBV2, the J gene TRBJ1-6; TRBD1 is a possible D gene (5 bases). Germline-derived CDR1 and CDR2 are SNHLY and FYNNEI. V lost 3 bases and J lost 7, with 10 bases in between. CDR3 length: 14 residues. The CDR3 spells CASSDQGANSPLHF. The DNA for the CDR3 is TGTGCCAGCAGTGACCAGGGAGCCAATTCACCCCTCCACTTT.

The V call is TRBV7-2, the J call TRBJ2-1; D not resolved. This CDR3 has 13 amino acids. Germline V gene data show CDR1 as SGHTA and CDR2 as FQGNSA. V was clipped by 2 bases and J by 10 bases, with 12 bases between them. The CDR3 DNA reads TGTGCCAGCAGCTTATTCCGTGGCGACGAGCAGTTCTTC. Amino acid sequence: CASSLFRGDEQFF.

This chain connects TRBV27 to TRBJ2-7, with 7 bases identical to TRBD1. V shed 5 bases and J 4 bases; nucleotides not matched to a gene: 5. Germline CDR1 MNHEY, CDR2 SMNVEV (reference sequence). CDR3 length: 13 amino acids. The CDR3 spells CASSPGGRYEQYF. CDR3 in DNA: TGTGCCAGCAGTCCAGGGGGAAGGTACGAGCAGTACTTC.

This clone was counted once. The chain couples TRBV6-6 to TRBJ2-7; 7 bases map to TRBD1. Per germline, CDR1 MNHNY and CDR2 SVGAGI (reference sequence). The ends lost 0 bases at V and 2 bases at J; junction bases unmatched: 4. The CDR3 length is 15 residues. Here the CDR3 DNA reads TGTGCCAGCAGTTACTCGACCGGGACAGCCTACGAGCAGTACTTC. This translates into CASSYSTGTAYEQYF.

The chain joins TRBV24-1 to TRBJ2-1, with D possibly matching TRBD2 (6 bases). The CDR3 runs to 16 residues. Trimming shortened V by 4 bases and J by 0 bases, and 12 bases separated the two germline ends. CDR1 is KGHDR, CDR2 SFDVKD, per germline. Written as DNA, the CDR3 is TGTGCCACCAGTGACGCCGGGAGTTCCTCCTACAATGAGCAGTTCTTC. This gives the protein CATSDAGSSSYNEQFF.

This chain uses TRBV2 with TRBJ2-5, with 13 bases aligning to TRBD2. This CDR3 has 14 residues. The V segment lost 3 bases and the J segment 13 bases; nucleotides outside the gene matches: 8. The germline gives CDR1 SNHLY, CDR2 FYNNEI. CDR3 bases: TGTGCCAGCAGTGAGGAGACTAGCGGGAGGATCCGGTACTTC. Translated: CASSEETSGRIRYF.

This chain joins TRBV12-3 or TRBV12-4 and TRBJ2-3, with 8 bases aligning to TRBD1. V shed 6 bases and J 13 bases; nucleotides not matched to a gene: 12. The CDR3 spans 13 residues. DNA of the CDR3: TGTGCCAGCAGCAACCGGGGACAGGCCGTTGAGTATTTT. This gives the protein CASSNRGQAVEYF.

The rearrangement uses TRBV19 and TRBJ1-1; D is possibly TRBD1 (6 bases). This CDR3 region has 11 residues. CDR1 is LNHDA and CDR2 is SQIVND in the germline V gene (reference sequence). V gave up 7 bases and J gave up 8 bases, with 11 bases separating them. CDR3: CASMEQGEAFF. The CDR3 bases are TGTGCCAGTATGGAACAGGGAGAAGCTTTCTTT. Full variable domain (remainder filled in from reference TRBV19 and TRBJ1-1): DGGITQSPKYLFRKEGQNVTLSCEQNLNHDAMYWYRQDPGQGLRLIYYSQIVNDFQKGDIAEGYSVSREKKESFPLTVTSAQKNPTAFYLCASMEQGEAFFGQGTRLTVV.

CDR3 sequence (DNA): TGCGCCAGCAGCTCCATTACTTATAGCGGGAGCGCCTACAATGAGCAGTTCTTC. Amino acids: CASSSITYSGSAYNEQFF. This chain uses TRBV5-1 with TRBJ2-1, with TRBD2 matching over 9 bases. This CDR3 has 18 residues. From germline, CDR1 is SGHRS and CDR2 YFSETQ. The trim removed 3 bases at V and 2 bases at J, leaving 12 bases unmatched.

The CDR3 DNA is TGTGCCAGCAGGACTGGTGGTGCCTCCTACAATGAGCAGTTCTTC. It encodes CASRTGGASYNEQFF. The rearrangement links TRBV6-5 to TRBJ2-1; D ambiguous. Germline CDR1 is MNHEY and CDR2 is SVGAGI. Trimming pared 6 bases from V and 0 bases from J, leaving 12 bases between. The CDR3 length is 15 residues.